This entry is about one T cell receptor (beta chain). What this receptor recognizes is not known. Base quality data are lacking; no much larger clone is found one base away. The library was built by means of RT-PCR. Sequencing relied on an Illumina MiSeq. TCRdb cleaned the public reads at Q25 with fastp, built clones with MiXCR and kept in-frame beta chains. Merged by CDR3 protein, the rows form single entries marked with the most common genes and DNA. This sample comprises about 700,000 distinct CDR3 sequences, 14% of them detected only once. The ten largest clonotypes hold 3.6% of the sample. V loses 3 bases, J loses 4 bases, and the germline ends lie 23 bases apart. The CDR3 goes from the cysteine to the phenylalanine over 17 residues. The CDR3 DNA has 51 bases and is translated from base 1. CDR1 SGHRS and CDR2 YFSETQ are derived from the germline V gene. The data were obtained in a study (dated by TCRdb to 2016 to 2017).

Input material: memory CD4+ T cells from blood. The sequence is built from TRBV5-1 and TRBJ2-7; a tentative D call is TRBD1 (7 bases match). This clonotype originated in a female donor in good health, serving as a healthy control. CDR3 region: CASSSFPSRGATYEQYF. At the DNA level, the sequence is TGCGCCAGCAGCTCATTCCCGAGCAGGGGGGCAACATACGAGCAGTACTTC.